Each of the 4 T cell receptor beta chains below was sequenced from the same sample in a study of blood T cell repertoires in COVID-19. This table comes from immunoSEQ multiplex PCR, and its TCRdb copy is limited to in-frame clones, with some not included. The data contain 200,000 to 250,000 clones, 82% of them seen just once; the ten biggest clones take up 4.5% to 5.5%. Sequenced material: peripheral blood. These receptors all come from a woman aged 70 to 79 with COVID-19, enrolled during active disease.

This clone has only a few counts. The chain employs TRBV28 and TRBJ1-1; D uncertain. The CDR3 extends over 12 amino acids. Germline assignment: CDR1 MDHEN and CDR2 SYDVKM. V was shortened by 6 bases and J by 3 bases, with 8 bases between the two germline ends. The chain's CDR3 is CASSPRDTEAFF. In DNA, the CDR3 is TGTGCCAGCAGCCCCCGGGACACTGAAGCTTTCTTT.

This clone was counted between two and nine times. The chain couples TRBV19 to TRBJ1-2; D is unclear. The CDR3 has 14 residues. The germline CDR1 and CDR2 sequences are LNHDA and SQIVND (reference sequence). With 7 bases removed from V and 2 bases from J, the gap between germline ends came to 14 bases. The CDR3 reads CASKFRTSNYGYTF. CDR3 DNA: TGTGCCAGTAAGTTCCGCACGAGCAACTATGGCTACACCTTC. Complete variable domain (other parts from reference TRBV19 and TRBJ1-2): DGGITQSPKYLFRKEGQNVTLSCEQNLNHDAMYWYRQDPGQGLRLIYYSQIVNDFQKGDIAEGYSVSREKKESFPLTVTSAQKNPTAFYLCASKFRTSNYGYTFGSGTRLTVV.

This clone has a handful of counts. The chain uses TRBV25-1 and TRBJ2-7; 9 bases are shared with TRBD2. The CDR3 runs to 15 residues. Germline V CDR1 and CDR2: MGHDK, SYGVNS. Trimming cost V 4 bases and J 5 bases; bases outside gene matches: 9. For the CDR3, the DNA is TGTGCCAGCAGTGCAGCGGGAGGCTCCAAGGACGAGCAGTACTTC. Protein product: CASSAAGGSKDEQYF.

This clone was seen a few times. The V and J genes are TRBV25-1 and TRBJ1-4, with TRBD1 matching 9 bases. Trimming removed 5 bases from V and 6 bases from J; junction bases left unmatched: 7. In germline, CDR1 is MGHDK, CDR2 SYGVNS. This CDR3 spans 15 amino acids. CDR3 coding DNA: TGTGCCAGCAGTTTACCGGGACAGGGCCATGAAAAACTGTTTTTT. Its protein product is CASSLPGQGHEKLFF.